A single sample is the source of the 3 T cell receptor beta chains below, sequenced in a study of spatial heterogeneity in lung cancer. TCRdb passed the 5' RACE reads through MiXCR, listing each CDR3 protein once. The sample shows 100,000 to 120,000 distinct CDR3 sequences, about a tenth of them seen only once. The time point is: blood at routine non-recurrence follow-up after resection. The source was PBMCs, collected at follow-up. These receptors were taken from a female donor with early-stage non-small cell lung cancer.

This clonotype has a count of ten or more. This chain connects TRBV29-1 to TRBJ1-1; TRBD1 is a possible D gene (5 bases). In germline, CDR1 is SQVTM, CDR2 ANQGSEA. The CDR3 has 11 amino acids. V gave up 8 bases and J gave up 5 bases, with 12 bases separating them. DNA of the CDR3: TGCAGCCCCCAGCAGGGTACTGAAGCTTTCTTT. As protein: CSPQQGTEAFF.

There are a few counts of this clonotype. CDR3 protein: CASSIVQGDQPQHF. The CDR3 nucleotides read TGTGCCAGTAGTATAGTACAGGGGGATCAGCCCCAGCATTTT. J is TRBJ1-5 and V is TRBV19, with TRBD1 matching over 8 bases. The V segment lost 1 base and the J segment 5 bases; nucleotides outside the gene matches: 1. The CDR3 runs 14 residues. In germline, CDR1 is LNHDA, CDR2 SQIVND (reference sequence).

The sample holds many counts of this clonotype. The chain joins TRBV27 to TRBJ2-1; 13 bases are a match to TRBD2. CDR1 is MNHEY and CDR2 is SMNVEV in the germline V gene (reference sequence). Trimming took 7 bases from V and 9 from J; bases not matched to a gene: 6. This CDR3 has 14 amino acids. CDR3: CASTGLAGVGEQFF. The CDR3 nucleotides are TGTGCCAGCACAGGACTAGCGGGAGTGGGTGAGCAGTTCTTC.